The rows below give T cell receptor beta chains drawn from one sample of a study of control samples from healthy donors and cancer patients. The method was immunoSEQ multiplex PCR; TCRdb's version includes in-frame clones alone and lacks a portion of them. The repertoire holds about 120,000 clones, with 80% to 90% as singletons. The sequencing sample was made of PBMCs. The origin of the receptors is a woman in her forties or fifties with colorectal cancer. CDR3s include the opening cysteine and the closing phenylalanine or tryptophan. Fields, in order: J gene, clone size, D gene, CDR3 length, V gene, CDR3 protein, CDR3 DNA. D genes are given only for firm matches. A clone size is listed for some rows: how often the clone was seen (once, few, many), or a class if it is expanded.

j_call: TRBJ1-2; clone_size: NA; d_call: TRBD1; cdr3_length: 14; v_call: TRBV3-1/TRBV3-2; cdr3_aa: CASSYRGGNYGYTF; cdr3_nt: TGTGCCAGCAGTTACAGGGGTGGTAACTATGGCTACACCTTC
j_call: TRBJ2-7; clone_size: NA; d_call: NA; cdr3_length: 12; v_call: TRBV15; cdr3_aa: CATRRDSYEQYF; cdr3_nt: TGTGCCACCAGGCGGGACAGCTACGAGCAGTACTTC
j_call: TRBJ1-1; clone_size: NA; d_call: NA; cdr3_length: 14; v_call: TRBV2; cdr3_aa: CASLISGGNTEAFF; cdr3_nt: TGTGCCAGCCTTATTTCGGGAGGAAACACTGAAGCTTTCTTT
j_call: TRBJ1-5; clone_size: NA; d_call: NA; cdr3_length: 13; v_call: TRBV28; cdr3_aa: CASRTDSNQPQHF; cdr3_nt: TGTGCCAGCAGGACGGATAGCAATCAGCCCCAGCATTTT
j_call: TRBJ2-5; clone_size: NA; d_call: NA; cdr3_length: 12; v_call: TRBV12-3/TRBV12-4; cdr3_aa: CASSPRVETQYF; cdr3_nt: TGTGCCAGCAGTCCGAGGGTCGAGACCCAGTACTTC
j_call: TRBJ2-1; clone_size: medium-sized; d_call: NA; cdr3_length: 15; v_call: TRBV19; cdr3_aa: CASSKAGLPSNEQFF; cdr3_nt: TGTGCCAGTAGTAAGGCTGGGCTACCTTCCAATGAGCAGTTCTTC
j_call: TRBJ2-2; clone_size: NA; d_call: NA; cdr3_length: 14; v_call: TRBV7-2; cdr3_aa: CASSLPSLTGELFF; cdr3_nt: TGTGCCAGCAGCTTACCCAGCCTAACCGGGGAGCTGTTTTTT
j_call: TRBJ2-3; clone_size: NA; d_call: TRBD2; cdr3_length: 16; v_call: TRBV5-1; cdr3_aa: CASSLGVAGVIDTQYF; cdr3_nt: TGCGCCAGTAGCTTAGGGGTAGCGGGAGTTATAGATACGCAGTATTTT
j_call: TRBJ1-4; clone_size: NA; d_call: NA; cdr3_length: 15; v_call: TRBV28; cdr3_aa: CASSLYSGTDEKLFF; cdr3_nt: TGTGCCAGCAGTTTATACTCCGGGACGGATGAAAAACTGTTTTTT
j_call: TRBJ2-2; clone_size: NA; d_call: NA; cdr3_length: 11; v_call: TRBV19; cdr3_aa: CASRGSGPEIF; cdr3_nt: TGTGCCAGTAGGGGATCCGGCCCCGAGATTTTT
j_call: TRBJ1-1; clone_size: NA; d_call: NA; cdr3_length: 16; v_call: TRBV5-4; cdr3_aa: CASSSARMRGNTEAFF; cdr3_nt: TGTGCCAGCAGCTCGGCGCGGATGAGGGGGAACACTGAAGCTTTCTTT
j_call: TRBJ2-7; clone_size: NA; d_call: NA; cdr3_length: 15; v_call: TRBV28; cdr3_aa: CASSFSGVRGYEQYF; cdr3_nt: TGTGCCAGCAGTTTTAGTGGTGTCAGGGGATACGAGCAGTACTTC
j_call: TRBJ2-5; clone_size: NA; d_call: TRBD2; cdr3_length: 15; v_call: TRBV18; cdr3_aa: CASSPLTSGRETQYF; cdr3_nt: TGTGCCAGCTCACCTTTGACTAGCGGGAGAGAGACCCAGTACTTC
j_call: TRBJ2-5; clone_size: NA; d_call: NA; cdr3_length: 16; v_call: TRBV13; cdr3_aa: CASSLARGTAQETQYF; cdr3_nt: TGTGCCAGCAGCTTAGCCCGGGGGACAGCCCAAGAGACCCAGTACTTC
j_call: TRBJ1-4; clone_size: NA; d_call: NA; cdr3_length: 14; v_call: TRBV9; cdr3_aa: CASSDTATNEKLFF; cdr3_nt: TGTGCCAGCAGTGACACCGCAACTAATGAAAAACTGTTTTTT
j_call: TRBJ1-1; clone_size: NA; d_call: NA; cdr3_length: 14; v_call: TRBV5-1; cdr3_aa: CASSRGPSNTEAFF; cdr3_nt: TGCGCCAGCAGCCGGGGGCCCTCGAACACTGAAGCTTTCTTT
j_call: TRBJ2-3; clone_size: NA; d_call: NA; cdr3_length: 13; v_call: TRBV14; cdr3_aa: CASSQEQGDTQYF; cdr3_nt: TGTGCCAGCAGCCAAGAGCAGGGCGATACGCAGTATTTT
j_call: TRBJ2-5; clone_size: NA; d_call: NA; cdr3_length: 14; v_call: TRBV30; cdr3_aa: CAWSYNGPEETQYF; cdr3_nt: TGTGCCTGGAGTTATAATGGGCCAGAGGAGACCCAGTACTTC
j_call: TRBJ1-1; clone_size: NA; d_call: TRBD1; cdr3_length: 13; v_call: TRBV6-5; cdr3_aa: CASIGQGQGEAFF; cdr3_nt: TGTGCCAGCATAGGACAGGGGCAGGGTGAAGCTTTCTTT
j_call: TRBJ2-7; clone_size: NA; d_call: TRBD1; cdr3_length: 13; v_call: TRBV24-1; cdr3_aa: CATSDQGTGEQYF; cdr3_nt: TGTGCCACCAGTGACCAAGGGACAGGCGAGCAGTACTTC
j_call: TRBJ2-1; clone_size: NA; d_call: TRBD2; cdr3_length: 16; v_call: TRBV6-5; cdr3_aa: CASSYTGLKAYNEQFF; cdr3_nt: TGTGCCAGCAGTTACACGGGACTAAAAGCCTACAATGAGCAGTTCTTC
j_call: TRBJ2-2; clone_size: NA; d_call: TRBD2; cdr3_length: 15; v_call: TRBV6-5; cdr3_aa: CASRASGGRSGELFF; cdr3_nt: TGTGCCAGCAGAGCTAGCGGGGGGAGGTCCGGGGAGCTGTTTTTT
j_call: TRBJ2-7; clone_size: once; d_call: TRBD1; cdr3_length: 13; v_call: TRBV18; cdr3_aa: CASSAGTGYEQYF; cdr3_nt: TGTGCCAGCTCAGCTGGGACAGGCTACGAGCAGTACTTC
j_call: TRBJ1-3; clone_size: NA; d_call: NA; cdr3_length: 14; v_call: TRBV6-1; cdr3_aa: CASSETGAGNTIYF; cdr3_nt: TGTGCCAGCAGTGAGACAGGAGCTGGAAACACCATATATTTT
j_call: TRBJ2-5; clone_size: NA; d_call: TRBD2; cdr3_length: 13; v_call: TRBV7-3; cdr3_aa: CASSSGTTGTQYF; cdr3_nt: TGTGCCAGCAGCTCCGGGACTACCGGGACCCAGTACTTC
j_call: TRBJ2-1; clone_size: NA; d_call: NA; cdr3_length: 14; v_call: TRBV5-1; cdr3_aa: CASSLYSSGSEQFF; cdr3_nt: TGCGCCAGCAGCTTGTACAGCTCCGGCAGTGAGCAGTTCTTC
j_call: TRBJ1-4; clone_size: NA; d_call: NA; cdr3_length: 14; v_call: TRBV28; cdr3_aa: CASRAQGGGEKLFF; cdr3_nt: TGTGCCAGCAGGGCGCAGGGTGGAGGCGAAAAACTGTTTTTT
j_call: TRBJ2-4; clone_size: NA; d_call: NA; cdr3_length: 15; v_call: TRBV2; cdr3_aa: CASSPRGLAKNIQYF; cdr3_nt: TGTGCCAGCTCTCCCCGGGGGCTGGCCAAAAACATTCAGTACTTC
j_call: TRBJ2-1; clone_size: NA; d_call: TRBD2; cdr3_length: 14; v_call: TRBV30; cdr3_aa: CAWYSGSSYNEQFF; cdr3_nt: TGTGCCTGGTATAGCGGGAGCTCCTACAATGAGCAGTTCTTC
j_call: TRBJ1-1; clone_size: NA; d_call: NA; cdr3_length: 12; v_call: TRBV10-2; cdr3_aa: CASSVARAEAFF; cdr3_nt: TGCGCCAGCAGTGTCGCCAGGGCTGAAGCTTTCTTT
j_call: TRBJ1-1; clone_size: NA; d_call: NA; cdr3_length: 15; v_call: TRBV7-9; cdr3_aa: CASSLGGGRNTEAFF; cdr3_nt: TGTGCCAGCAGCTTAGGCGGGGGGCGCAACACTGAAGCTTTCTTT
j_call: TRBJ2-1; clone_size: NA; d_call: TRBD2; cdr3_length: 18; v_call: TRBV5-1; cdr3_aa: CASSPGIGLAGPYNEQFF; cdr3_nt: TGCGCCAGCAGCCCTGGCATTGGACTAGCGGGCCCCTACAATGAGCAGTTCTTC
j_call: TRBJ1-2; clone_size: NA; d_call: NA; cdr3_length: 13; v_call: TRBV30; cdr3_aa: CAWSVDIGLGYTF; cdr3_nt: TGTGCCTGGAGTGTTGACATTGGGCTAGGCTACACCTTC
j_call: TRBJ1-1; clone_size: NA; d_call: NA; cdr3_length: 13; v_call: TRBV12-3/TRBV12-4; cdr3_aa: CASSLMSAIEAFF; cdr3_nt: TGTGCCAGCAGTTTGATGAGTGCAATTGAAGCTTTCTTT
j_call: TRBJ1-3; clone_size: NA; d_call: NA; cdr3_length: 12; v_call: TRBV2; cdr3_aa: CASGYSGNTIYF; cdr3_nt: TGTGCCAGCGGATACTCTGGAAACACCATATATTTT
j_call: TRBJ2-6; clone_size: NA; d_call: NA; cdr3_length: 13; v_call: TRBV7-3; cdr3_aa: CASSLGGANVLTF; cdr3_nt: TGTGCCAGCAGCTTGGGAGGGGCCAACGTCCTGACTTTC
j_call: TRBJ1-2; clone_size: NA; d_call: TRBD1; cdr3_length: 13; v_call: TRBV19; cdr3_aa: CASRDRGSGGYTF; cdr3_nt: TGTGCCAGTAGGGACAGGGGATCGGGTGGCTACACCTTC
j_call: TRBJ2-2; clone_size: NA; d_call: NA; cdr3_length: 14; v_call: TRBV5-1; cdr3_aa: CASSDQPDTGELFF; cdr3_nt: TGCGCCAGCAGTGACCAGCCGGACACCGGGGAGCTGTTTTTT
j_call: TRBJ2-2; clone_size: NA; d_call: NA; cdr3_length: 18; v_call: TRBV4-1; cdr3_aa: CASSHDPRTTTNTGELFF; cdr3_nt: TGCGCCAGCAGCCATGATCCCAGGACTACGACGAACACCGGGGAGCTGTTTTTT
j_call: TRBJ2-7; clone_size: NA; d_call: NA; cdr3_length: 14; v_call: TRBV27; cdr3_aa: CASSASPTSYEQYF; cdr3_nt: TGTGCCAGCAGTGCGAGTCCCACCTCCTACGAGCAGTACTTC
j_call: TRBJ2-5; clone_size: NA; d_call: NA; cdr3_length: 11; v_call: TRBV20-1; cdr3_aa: CSGGTQETQYF; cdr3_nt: TGCAGTGGGGGGACCCAAGAGACCCAGTACTTC
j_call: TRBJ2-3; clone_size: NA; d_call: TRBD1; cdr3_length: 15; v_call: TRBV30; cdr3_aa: CAWNHGQGAKDTQYF; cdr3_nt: TGTGCCTGGAATCATGGACAGGGGGCAAAAGATACGCAGTATTTT
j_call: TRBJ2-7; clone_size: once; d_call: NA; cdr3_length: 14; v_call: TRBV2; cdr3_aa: CASRAGQISYEQYF; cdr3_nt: TGTGCCAGCAGGGCGGGACAGATCTCCTACGAGCAGTACTTC
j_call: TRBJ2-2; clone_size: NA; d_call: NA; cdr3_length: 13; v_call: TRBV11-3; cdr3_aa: CASSRGDTGELFF; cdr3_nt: TGTGCCAGCAGTCGCGGCGACACCGGGGAGCTGTTTTTT
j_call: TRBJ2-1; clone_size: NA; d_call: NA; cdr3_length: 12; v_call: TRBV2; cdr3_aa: CAVATQTGEQFF; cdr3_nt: TGTGCCGTAGCGACCCAGACGGGTGAGCAGTTCTTC
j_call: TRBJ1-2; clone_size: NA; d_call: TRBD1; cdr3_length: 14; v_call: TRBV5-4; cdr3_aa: CASSKGQGFYGYTF; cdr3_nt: TGTGCCAGCAGCAAGGGACAGGGGTTCTATGGCTACACCTTC
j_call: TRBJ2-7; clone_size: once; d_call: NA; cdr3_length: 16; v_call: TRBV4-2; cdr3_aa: CASSLGPNKWSYEQYF; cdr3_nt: TGTGCCAGCAGCCTCGGACCAAATAAGTGGTCCTACGAGCAGTACTTC
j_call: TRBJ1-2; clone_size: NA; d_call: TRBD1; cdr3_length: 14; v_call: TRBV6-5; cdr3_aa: CASSSGGTGHGYTF; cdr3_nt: TGTGCCAGCAGCTCCGGGGGGACAGGGCATGGCTACACCTTC
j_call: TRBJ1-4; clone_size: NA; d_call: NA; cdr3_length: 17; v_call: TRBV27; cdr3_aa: CASSPSRPGPLGEKLFF; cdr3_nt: TGTGCCAGCAGCCCAAGCCGTCCGGGCCCTCTCGGCGAAAAACTGTTTTTT